One sample yielded the 6 T cell receptor beta chains listed below, sequenced in a study of molecular identifiers for immune sequencing clone quantification. TCRdb passed the PCR reads through MiXCR, listing each CDR3 protein once. The data hold about 640,000 distinct CDR3 sequences, with just under 20% observed a single time. The sequencing input was naive CD8+ T cells from blood, with Jurkat cell RNA spiked in. The subset denotes: FACS-sorted CD8+CD4-CCR7+CD45RA+ naive T cells. The receptors were sampled from a human donor in good health. Some libraries in this study had Jurkat cell RNA spiked in.

There are many counts of this clonotype. The chain has TRBV7-9 and TRBJ1-1; tentative D call: TRBD1 (5 bases). V gave up 5 bases and J gave up 0 bases, with 13 bases separating them. The CDR3 runs to 15 residues. Looked up from germline, CDR1 is SEHNR and CDR2 is FQNEAQ (reference sequence). Here the CDR3 DNA reads TGTGCCAGCAGCCCCTTACAGGAATTGAACACTGAAGCTTTCTTT. The encoded protein is CASSPLQELNTEAFF. Full variable domain (outside the CDR3, taken from reference TRBV7-9 and TRBJ1-1): DTGVSQNPRHKITKRGQNVTFRCDPISEHNRLYWYRQTLGQGPEFLTYFQNEAQLEKSRLLSDRFSAERPKGSFSTLEIQRTEQGDSAMYLCASSPLQELNTEAFFGQGTRLTVV.

V gene TRBV19 combines with J gene TRBJ2-7; tentative D call: TRBD1 (5 bases). V gave up 5 bases and J gave up 5 bases, with 13 bases separating them. This CDR3 has 13 residues. Germline V lookup: CDR1 LNHDA, CDR2 SQIVND (reference sequence). The CDR3 reads CASSAYGADEQYF. CDR3 bases: TGTGCCAGTAGTGCTTATGGGGCGGACGAGCAGTACTTC.

This clonotype was found many times. The chain links TRBV27 to TRBJ1-4; tentative D call: TRBD1 (5 bases). CDR1 and CDR2 (germline): MNHEY, SMNVEV (reference sequence). CDR3 size: 15 residues. V shed 5 bases and J shed 5 bases, with 15 bases lying between them. The CDR3 sequence: CASSPLGHKNEKLFF. The CDR3 region has the DNA TGTGCCAGCAGTCCCCTCGGACACAAGAATGAAAAACTGTTTTTT.

This clonotype showed up many times. This chain joins TRBV7-9 and TRBJ1-5; D is perhaps TRBD1 (5 bases). The V gene's germline CDR1 is SEHNR and CDR2 FQNEAQ (reference sequence). The CDR3 is made up of 14 amino acids. Trimming shortened V by 5 bases and J by 5 bases, and 13 bases separated the two germline ends. Here the CDR3 DNA reads TGTGCCAGCAGCCCCGGGACGGTAGATCAGCCCCAGCATTTT. Translating it yields CASSPGTVDQPQHF. Combining the CDR3 with reference TRBV7-9 and TRBJ1-5 gives the whole variable domain DTGVSQNPRHKITKRGQNVTFRCDPISEHNRLYWYRQTLGQGPEFLTYFQNEAQLEKSRLLSDRFSAERPKGSFSTLEIQRTEQGDSAMYLCASSPGTVDQPQHFGDGTRLSIL.

The table lists this clonotype with a few counts. V gene TRBV11-2 combines with J gene TRBJ2-7, with D uncertain. Germline V gene data show CDR1 as SGHAT and CDR2 as FQNNGV. The ends were cut back, 1 base at V and 2 bases at J, with 9 bases in the middle. CDR3 length: 14 residues. This chain's CDR3 is CASSLAYGPYEQYF. Written as DNA, the CDR3 is TGTGCCAGCAGCTTAGCGTACGGCCCCTACGAGCAGTACTTC.

This clonotype was recorded at least ten times. This rearrangement joins TRBV4-1 to TRBJ2-1, with 9 positions matching TRBD2. Germline assignment: CDR1 MGHRA and CDR2 YSYEKL. Trimming at V came to 1 base and at J to 9 bases, leaving 13 bases not matched to a gene. This CDR3 is 17 amino acids long. The CDR3, as DNA: TGCGCCAGCAGCCAAGGGACTGGGGCTAGCGGGATTGGTGAGCAGTTCTTC. This codes for CASSQGTGASGIGEQFF.